This T cell receptor (beta chain) was profiled in a study of T cell responses to AZD1222 COVID-19 vaccine. Study-level findings and limits: Just a handful of people given AZD1222 tested seropositive at baseline. Spike-specific TCR repertoires showed rising breadth and depth after two AZD1222 doses. Clonal diversity was possibly underestimated, and white British individuals and females predominated among donors. Reportedly, close to half of spike-specific TCRs are directed against unmutated variant regions.

As for this clone: What it binds is not known.

This CDR3 contains 12 residues. From germline, CDR1 is MNHEY and CDR2 SVGAGI. V lost 6 bases and J lost 2, with 8 bases in between. Measured with immunoSEQ multiplex PCR; TCRdb has only the in-frame clones, and not every one. The data show 140,000 or so clones, roughly 89% seen once. This receptor was taken from an adult who received the MenACWY meningococcal vaccine as a control. The V and J genes are TRBV6-5 and TRBJ2-7, with a weak D call TRBD2 (5 bases). Sequenced material: peripheral blood, taken 28 days after the second dose of the MenACWY control vaccine. The CDR3 coding sequence is TGTGCCAGCAGGGTGGGAGCCTACGAGCAGTACTTC. Residues: CASRVGAYEQYF.